This TCR beta chain was retrieved from a study of identical twins' blood T cells (dated by TCRdb to about 2013). With respect to the entire study: The approximately twelve libraries, six for the alpha chain and six for the beta chain, together yielded about 52 million Illumina reads. To assess how genetics influences repertoire formation, the study used next-generation sequencing to compare the TCR alpha and beta chain repertoires of three pairs of monozygous twins. Findings and caveats that apply to the study as a whole: Environmental influences could not be excluded as an explanation for twin similarity, since twins were reared together. The study stated that the proposed role of the TCRalpha J segment in MHC recognition during thymic selection needs to be validated by independent studies. Among the most abundant TCRbeta clonotypes, every donor shared more CDR3 sequences with her own twin than with unrelated donors. V gene usage was reported to be markedly more similar within twin pairs than between unrelated donors, even among non-selected out-of-frame TCRbeta clonotypes. How many CDR3 clonotypes two donors shared depended mainly on the product of their cloneset sizes, and the twins did not clearly stray from this trend.

Receptor libraries were prepared by 5' RACE. Sequencer: Illumina Genome Analyzer IIx. To prepare the RNA-based TCR cDNA libraries, a previously described protocol was followed, with several modifications. To prevent cross-contamination, barcodes specific to each sample were added to both ends of every TCR cDNA library during cDNA synthesis and amplification. The published analysis was carried out like this. Between about 95,000 and nearly 500,000 clonotypes were identified per individual, and about 2.2 to 3.6 million CDR3-containing reads were obtained per library. Reads carrying improper barcode index combinations were removed, after which the MiTCR software was used to build a cloneset for each library. During the assembly of CDR3 clonotypes by MiTCR, low-quality reads were filtered or rescued and PCR and sequencing errors were corrected. Artificial out-of-frame clonotypes were mapped to in-frame sequences, with one indel allowed in the CDR3, and then removed. Similarity in V and J gene usage between donors was calculated as the Jensen-Shannon divergence divided by the mean entropy. The public reads were reanalyzed by TCRdb: fastp trimming at Q25, MiXCR alignment, in-frame beta chains only. Here each entry gathers all rows of one CDR3 protein and keeps the most common genes and DNA. The V and J calls and clone size are TCRdb's, not the authors'. This sample has roughly 340,000 distinct CDR3 sequences in its table, and 25% to 35% of those were observed once. The ten biggest clones cover roughly 6.1% of the sample.

Note on this clonotype: It lacks a known antigen. Within one base of it there is no much larger clone, and no base qualities were kept.

Donors were six healthy women forming three monozygous twin pairs. Each of the three twin pairs had been raised together, and the twins in each pair were thought likely to have encountered the same infectious agents and vaccines. TCR cDNA libraries were prepared from RNA that was isolated from peripheral blood mononuclear cells. The cysteine opens and the phenylalanine closes a CDR3 of 14 amino acids. The sequence is cut down to CDR3 DNA, 42 bases in frame from base 1. Sequences SGDLS (CDR1) and YYNGEE (CDR2) are obtained from the germline V gene. The germline ends are 10 bases apart after V is trimmed by 0 bases and J by 3 bases.

Sequencing was performed on PBMCs. The clonotype comes from a woman aged 18-49 years in good health. The chain links TRBV9 with TRBJ2-7; the D segment might be TRBD1 or TRBD2, since each matches 5 bases. In nucleotide form, the sequence is TGTGCCAGCAGCGTAGGAGGGGAGTTCTACGAGCAGTACTTC. Translated, this is CASSVGGEFYEQYF.